These T cell receptor beta chains were read from a single sample in a study of PD-1 blockade in classical Hodgkin lymphoma. Only in-frame clones appear in the TCRdb table, and some are missing; sequencing was by immunoSEQ multiplex PCR. The sample holds tens of thousands of clones, around two thirds seen once. This material consisted of peripheral blood mononuclear cells (PBMCs), taken at baseline. These receptors originate from a human donor with classical Hodgkin lymphoma. Both conserved end residues are part of each CDR3. The D gene is left open where the match is weak.

CDR3aa: CASSGGKYRNATNEKLFF
j_gene: TRBJ1-4
v_gene: TRBV9
d_gene: .

CDR3aa: CASSKKEGGSYEQYF
j_gene: TRBJ2-7
v_gene: TRBV19
d_gene: .

CDR3aa: CASSTPGTGDEKLFF
j_gene: TRBJ1-4
v_gene: TRBV19
d_gene: TRBD1

CDR3aa: CASSQDAGVDEKLFF
j_gene: TRBJ1-4
v_gene: TRBV4-1
d_gene: .

CDR3aa: CASSWARAGGTDTQYF
j_gene: TRBJ2-3
v_gene: TRBV28
d_gene: .

CDR3aa: CASSLSARDLTFYTF
j_gene: TRBJ1-2
v_gene: TRBV5-6
d_gene: .

CDR3aa: CSVEAWDREVKNIQYF
j_gene: TRBJ2-4
v_gene: TRBV29-1
d_gene: TRBD1

CDR3aa: CASSSKLVRETQYF
j_gene: TRBJ2-5
v_gene: TRBV7-2
d_gene: .

CDR3aa: CATSRGKTGNTIYF
j_gene: TRBJ1-3
v_gene: TRBV15
d_gene: .

CDR3aa: CASSLPYTGELFF
j_gene: TRBJ2-2
v_gene: TRBV5-4
d_gene: .

CDR3aa: CASTELAFLDTQYF
j_gene: TRBJ2-3
v_gene: TRBV27
d_gene: .

CDR3aa: CASSFLGTGELFF
j_gene: TRBJ2-2
v_gene: TRBV7-3
d_gene: .

CDR3aa: CASSFPTSGSTDTQYF
j_gene: TRBJ2-3
v_gene: TRBV7-9
d_gene: TRBD2

CDR3aa: CASTLGGVNYGYTF
j_gene: TRBJ1-2
v_gene: TRBV6-5
d_gene: .

CDR3aa: CASRLVTGGASGNTIYF
j_gene: TRBJ1-3
v_gene: TRBV2
d_gene: TRBD1

CDR3aa: CASSLLSQGQYSGANVLTF
j_gene: TRBJ2-6
v_gene: TRBV7-9
d_gene: .

CDR3aa: CASSIVGYTEAFF
j_gene: TRBJ1-1
v_gene: TRBV19
d_gene: .

CDR3aa: CASSLSRDRANGTYF
j_gene: TRBJ2-7
v_gene: TRBV7-8
d_gene: TRBD1

CDR3aa: CASSTGFYEQYF
j_gene: TRBJ2-7
v_gene: TRBV10-2
d_gene: .

CDR3aa: CASSPGVGEELFF
j_gene: TRBJ1-4
v_gene: TRBV5-1
d_gene: .

CDR3aa: CASRTGGDTQYF
j_gene: TRBJ2-3
v_gene: TRBV6-1
d_gene: TRBD1

CDR3aa: CASSEADTPDGYTF
j_gene: TRBJ1-2
v_gene: TRBV9
d_gene: .